Following are 10 T cell receptor beta chains from one sample sequenced in a study of CD8 T cells in ankylosing spondylitis. Study results and limitations: Roughly 8 highly homologous variants formed a TCR beta motif that appeared characteristic of ankylosing spondylitis blood.

For these TCRs, the target antigens are not known. Using its own MiXCR run on the 5' RACE reads, TCRdb lists one record per CDR3 protein. Among some 450,000 distinct CDR3 sequences, 17% were seen once, and the ten largest hold approximately 1%. Sequencing input: blood, either unsorted or a sorted T cell fraction (not recorded which). The source of these receptors is a male donor with ankylosing spondylitis.

This clonotype was observed a handful of times. In DNA form, the CDR3 reads TGTGCCAGCAGCCGCCCAGGGGCTGGGGCCAACGTCCTGACTTTC. It is translated as CASSRPGAGANVLTF. The chain is built from TRBV7-2 and TRBJ2-6, with D possibly TRBD1 on 6 matching bases. This CDR3 comprises 15 residues. The germline V gene encodes CDR1 SGHTA and CDR2 FQGNSA. V lost 5 bases and J lost 2, with 10 bases in between. Using reference TRBV7-2 and TRBJ2-6 for the parts outside the CDR3, the full variable domain is GAGVSQSPSNKVTEKGKDVELRCDPISGHTALYWYRQSLGQGLEFLIYFQGNSAPDKSGLPSDRFSAERTGGSVSTLTIQRTQQEDSAVYLCASSRPGAGANVLTFGAGSRLTVL.

V is TRBV30 and J is TRBJ1-1, with 8 positions matching TRBD1. Germline V lookup: CDR1 GTSNPN, CDR2 SVGIG (reference sequence). Germline trimming cut 7 bases from V and 1 base from J; bases unmatched to any gene: 5. The CDR3 is 13 residues long. The DNA of the CDR3 is TGTGCCTTACGCAGGGGGCCGAACACTGAAGCTTTCTTT. Its protein is CALRRGPNTEAFF.

Concerning this clonotype: A much larger clonotype is one base distant, so this may be a read error. The chain employs TRBV11-2 and TRBJ2-2, with 9 positions matching TRBD2. In germline, CDR1 is SGHAT, CDR2 FQNNGV. The CDR3 spans 16 residues. The CDR3 DNA reads TGTGCCAGCTTGAATGTGGGCGGGAGGGTCGCCGGGGACCTGTTTTTT. Amino acid sequence: CASLNVGGRVAGDLFF. The whole variable domain, filled in from reference TRBV11-2 and TRBJ2-2, reads EAGVAQSPRYKIIEKRQSVAFWCNPISGHATLYWYQQILGQGPKLLIQFQNNGVVDDSQLPKDRFSAERLKGVDSTLKIQPAKLEDSAVYLCASLNVGGRVAGDLFFGEGSRLTVL.

This sequence joins TRBV7-6 and TRBJ2-5, with 9 bases lining up with TRBD1. Germline V gives CDR1 SGHVS, CDR2 FNYEAQ. J was trimmed by 5 bases and V by 5 bases; bases with no gene match: 12. This CDR3 is built from 16 residues. As DNA, the CDR3 is TGTGCCAGCAGCCCCTTTTTAAGACAGGGGGGGGAGACCCAGTACTTC. This codes for CASSPFLRQGGETQYF.

This clonotype appeared many times. This CDR3 is CASSLGPSGKDTQYF. CDR3 bases: TGCGCCAGCAGTTTAGGACCGTCGGGCAAAGATACGCAGTATTTT. The chain uses TRBV5-1 and TRBJ2-3; D is ambiguous. Trimming left V 5 bases short and J 5 bases short, with 18 bases between. This CDR3 contains 15 residues. In germline, CDR1 is SGHRS, CDR2 YFSETQ.

The chain couples TRBV7-3 to TRBJ2-7; 8 bases are shared with TRBD2. In germline, CDR1 is SGHTA, CDR2 FQGTGA. The CDR3 loop spans 16 amino acids. Trimming removed 0 bases from V and 3 bases from J; junction bases left unmatched: 7. The CDR3, as DNA: TGTGCCAGCAGCTTAACGGGTAGCGGGAATTACTACGAGCAGTACTTC. Protein: CASSLTGSGNYYEQYF.

J is TRBJ2-7 and V is TRBV12-3 or TRBV12-4; 7 bases agree with TRBD1. There are 14 residues in the CDR3. The junction had 7 bases not matched to a gene; V was cut back by 6 bases and J by 2 bases. CDR3 sequence: CASRPPTGAYEQYF. CDR3 sequence (DNA): TGTGCCAGCAGGCCCCCCACAGGGGCCTACGAGCAGTACTTC.

Comments on this clonotype: An end of the junction does not agree with germline; a read error may underlie this. The chain employs TRBV7-2 and TRBJ2-5, with a possible D match to TRBD2 (7 bases). Germline V gene lookup returns CDR1 SGHTA and CDR2 FQGNSA. This CDR3 is 13 amino acids long. The CDR3 region has the DNA TGTGCCAGCAGCTCGAGGGGGGGGCGGGCCCTGTTCTTC. As protein: CASSSRGGRALFF.

The genes are TRBV5-5 and TRBJ2-1, with 9 bases fitting TRBD2. The CDR3 has 14 amino acids. Germline V gene data show CDR1 as SGHKS and CDR2 as YYEKEE (reference sequence). With V trimmed by 3 bases and J by 7 bases, 5 bases remained unmatched. In DNA form, the CDR3 reads TGTGCCAGCAGCTCATGGCTAGCGGGAAATGAGCAGTTCTTC. This translates into CASSSWLAGNEQFF.

This clonotype was observed a few times. The chain couples TRBV19 to TRBJ1-5; D is undetermined. The length of the CDR3 is 13 residues. The germline V and J ends were trimmed by 0 bases and 5 bases, with 5 bases remaining between them. Germline V gives CDR1 LNHDA, CDR2 SQIVND (reference sequence). Written as DNA, the CDR3 is TGTGCCAGTAGTATAGATCAAGATCAGCCCCAGCATTTT. Its translation is CASSIDQDQPQHF. Full variable domain (outside the CDR3, taken from reference TRBV19 and TRBJ1-5): DGGITQSPKYLFRKEGQNVTLSCEQNLNHDAMYWYRQDPGQGLRLIYYSQIVNDFQKGDIAEGYSVSREKKESFPLTVTSAQKNPTAFYLCASSIDQDQPQHFGDGTRLSIL.